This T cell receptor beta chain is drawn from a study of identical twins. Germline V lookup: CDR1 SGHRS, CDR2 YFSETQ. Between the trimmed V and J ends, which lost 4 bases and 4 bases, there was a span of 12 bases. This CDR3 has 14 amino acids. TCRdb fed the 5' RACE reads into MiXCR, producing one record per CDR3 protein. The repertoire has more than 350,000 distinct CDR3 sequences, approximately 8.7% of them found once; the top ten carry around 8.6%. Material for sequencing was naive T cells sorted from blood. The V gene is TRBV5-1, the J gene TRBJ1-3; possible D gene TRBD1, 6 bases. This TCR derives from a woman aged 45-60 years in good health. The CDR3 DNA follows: TGCGCCAGCAGCGACCGGGACACAGGAAACACCATATATTTT. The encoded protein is CASSDRDTGNTIYF.